Listed below are T cell receptor beta chains from one sample, sequenced in a study of OX40 agonist ivuxolimab in advanced cancers. Measured with immunoSEQ multiplex PCR; TCRdb has only the in-frame clones, and not every one. The sample has about 79,000 clones, more than 85% seen once; the top ten hold 7.1%. The input for sequencing was CD4+ or CD8+ T cells sorted from blood, taken in a trial of the OX40 agonist ivuxolimab. These receptors all come from an adult with an advanced solid tumor such as melanoma, head and neck, liver or kidney cancer. Each CDR3 is given with its conserved first and last residue. Fields, in order: J gene, V gene, CDR3 length, D gene, CDR3 DNA, CDR3 protein. D genes are given only for firm matches.

J: TRBJ2-3
V: TRBV18
length: 12
D: .
DNA: TGTGCCAGCTCGGTTGGTCTAGATACGCAGTATTTT
CDR3: CASSVGLDTQYF

J: TRBJ1-2
V: TRBV7-8
length: 13
D: .
DNA: TGTGCCAGCAGCTACCAGGGTTTCTATGGCTACACCTTC
CDR3: CASSYQGFYGYTF

J: TRBJ2-3
V: TRBV12-5
length: 17
D: TRBD2
DNA: TGTGCTAGTGGTCCGGGGACTAGCGGGTTTCGCACAGATACGCAGTATTTT
CDR3: CASGPGTSGFRTDTQYF

J: TRBJ1-2
V: TRBV27
length: 13
D: TRBD1
DNA: TGTGCCAGCAGACCGCAGGGGGCGGTTGGCTACACCTTC
CDR3: CASRPQGAVGYTF

J: TRBJ1-3
V: TRBV12-5
length: 18
D: TRBD1
DNA: TGTGCTAGTGGTTTGGTAATACCGACAGGGCGTAAAGGAAACACCATATATTTT
CDR3: CASGLVIPTGRKGNTIYF

J: TRBJ1-1
V: TRBV7-3
length: 14
D: .
DNA: TGTGCCAGCAGCTTATCCGGGGGGAACACTGAAGCTTTCTTT
CDR3: CASSLSGGNTEAFF

J: TRBJ1-3
V: TRBV4-1
length: 15
D: .
DNA: TGCGCCAGCAGCCAAGAGACAGTCTCTGGAAACACCATATATTTT
CDR3: CASSQETVSGNTIYF

J: TRBJ1-2
V: TRBV10-1
length: 13
D: .
DNA: TGCGCCAGCAGATTAATACCCAACTATGGCTACACCTTC
CDR3: CASRLIPNYGYTF

J: TRBJ1-4
V: TRBV28
length: 16
D: TRBD1
DNA: TGTGCCAGCAGTTTATTACTAGGGGGCGGGAATGAAAAACTGTTTTTT
CDR3: CASSLLLGGGNEKLFF

J: TRBJ1-2
V: TRBV5-1
length: 15
D: .
DNA: TGCGCCAGCAGCTCGGGACCCCGAAAGACCTATGGCTACACCTTC
CDR3: CASSSGPRKTYGYTF

J: TRBJ2-2
V: TRBV5-6
length: 15
D: TRBD1
DNA: TGTGCCAGCAGCGCTGACAGGGGTGCGTCCGGGGAGCTGTTTTTT
CDR3: CASSADRGASGELFF

J: TRBJ1-5
V: TRBV28
length: 14
D: .
DNA: TGTGCCAGCAGCCCCCGTTTAGCGGGTCAGCCCCAGCATTTT
CDR3: CASSPRLAGQPQHF

J: TRBJ2-7
V: TRBV9
length: 13
D: .
DNA: TGTGCCAGCAGCGTAAGCCCATCCTACGAGCAGTACTTC
CDR3: CASSVSPSYEQYF

J: TRBJ2-7
V: TRBV12-5
length: 12
D: .
DNA: TGTGCTAGTGGTGTGGAGGGAGACGAGCAGTACTTC
CDR3: CASGVEGDEQYF

J: TRBJ2-7
V: TRBV6-1
length: 12
D: TRBD1
DNA: TGTGCCAGCAGGCGGGACAGGGGGAAGCAGTACTTC
CDR3: CASRRDRGKQYF

J: TRBJ2-3
V: TRBV5-6
length: 15
D: .
DNA: TGTGCCAGCAGCTTGATAGGGGGGCCAGATGATACGCAGTATTTT
CDR3: CASSLIGGPDDTQYF

J: TRBJ2-4
V: TRBV4-2
length: 16
D: .
DNA: TGTGCCAGCAGCCAGGTGGGAGAGGTCGCCGGAAACATTCAGTACTTC
CDR3: CASSQVGEVAGNIQYF